One and the same sample provided the 8 T cell receptor beta chains below, sequenced in a study of early T cells in non-severe SARS-CoV-2 infection. From the 5' RACE reads, TCRdb called clonotypes with MiXCR, one entry per CDR3 protein. The sample lists fewer than 100,000 distinct CDR3 sequences, approximately 12% seen once, with 3.4% in the top ten. The sequencing input was whole blood. These receptors all stem from an adult who was a healthcare worker with PCR-confirmed SARS-CoV-2 infection or an uninfected control (not recorded which).

This clonotype has ten or more counts. The V gene is TRBV29-1, the J gene TRBJ2-7; TRBD2 matches at 9 bases. Germline CDR1 SQVTM, CDR2 ANQGSEA. V lost 7 bases, J lost 5 bases, and 9 bases stayed unmatched. This CDR3 has 13 amino acids. The CDR3 is CSATGLARNEQYF. The CDR3 coding sequence is TGCAGCGCTACCGGACTAGCGCGAAACGAGCAGTACTTC.

This clonotype was picked up many times. The chain employs TRBV20-1 and TRBJ2-3; D remains ambiguous. Germline values: CDR1 DFQATT, CDR2 SNEGSKA (reference sequence). The CDR3 length is 13 residues. V lost 3 bases and J 4 bases, leaving 11 bases between the germline ends. The CDR3 region has the DNA TGCAGTGCTAGTCTGCCGGGCCCAGATACGCAGTATTTT. Its protein is CSASLPGPDTQYF.

In its sample, this clonotype was seen a few times. This chain uses TRBV6-4 with TRBJ2-3; TRBD2 matches 7 bases. After removal of 0 bases from V and 5 bases from J, the junction contained 2 bases not matched to a gene. Looked up from germline, CDR1 is MRHNA and CDR2 is SNTAGT. The CDR3 contains 14 residues. The CDR3 DNA is TGTGCCAGCAGTGACTCACGGGAGGTAGATACGCAGTATTTT. Encoded protein: CASSDSREVDTQYF.

This clonotype occurred many times. This rearrangement joins TRBV3-1 to TRBJ1-1; no firm D call. This CDR3 contains 9 residues. Germline V lookup: CDR1 LGHDT, CDR2 YNNKEL (reference sequence). Trimming left V 8 bases short and J 8 bases short, with 6 bases between. Here the CDR3 reads CASAGEAFF. CDR3 sequence (DNA): TGTGCCAGCGCCGGGGAAGCTTTCTTT.

This chain connects TRBV6-5 to TRBJ2-7, with D tentatively TRBD1 (6 bases). CDR1 and CDR2 from the germline V gene are MNHEY and SVGAGI. The CDR3 is 13 residues long. Trimming removed 6 bases at V and 5 bases at J, with 14 bases between. The CDR3 spells CASRRTVAHEQYF. The CDR3 region has the DNA TGTGCCAGCAGGCGGACAGTAGCCCACGAGCAGTACTTC.

V is TRBV3-1 and J is TRBJ1-1; D ambiguous. Per the germline V gene, CDR1 is LGHDT and CDR2 is YNNKEL (reference sequence). This CDR3 comprises 13 residues. V dropped 6 bases and J dropped 1 base, with 9 bases sitting between them. The CDR3, as DNA: TGTGCCAGCAGACTTACTGGGAACACTGAAGCTTTCTTT. Translating gives CASRLTGNTEAFF.

This clonotype was detected many times. This sequence joins TRBV18 and TRBJ1-4; D not certain. Germline assignment: CDR1 KGHSH and CDR2 LQKENI. The CDR3 loop spans 14 amino acids. Trimming removed 2 bases at V and 2 bases at J, with 6 bases between. The CDR3 is CASSPRSTNEKLFF. Written as DNA, the CDR3 is TGTGCCAGCTCACCAAGGAGTACTAATGAAAAACTGTTTTTT.

The chain is built from TRBV18 and TRBJ2-3, with 11 bases identical to TRBD1. CDR3 size: 17 residues. Germline V gives CDR1 KGHSH, CDR2 LQKENI. V lost 3 bases to trimming and J lost 2 bases; unmatched junction nucleotides: 7. The CDR3 DNA sequence: TGTGCCAGCTCACCCCTCCGGGACAGGGGGTCCACAGATACGCAGTATTTT. Translated, it gives CASSPLRDRGSTDTQYF.